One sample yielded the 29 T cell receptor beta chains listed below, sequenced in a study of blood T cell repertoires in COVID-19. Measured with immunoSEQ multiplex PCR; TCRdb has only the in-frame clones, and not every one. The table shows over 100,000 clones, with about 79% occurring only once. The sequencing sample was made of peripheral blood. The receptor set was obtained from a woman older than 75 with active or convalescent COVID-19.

CDR3 amino acids: CASSYSAGAYNSPLHF. The CDR3, as DNA: TGTGCCAGCAGTTACTCGGCGGGCGCCTATAATTCACCCCTCCACTTT. This sequence joins TRBV6-5 and TRBJ1-6; D not certain. CDR1 MNHEY and CDR2 SVGAGI come from the germline V gene. V dropped 0 bases and J dropped 2 bases, with 8 bases sitting between them. CDR3 length: 16 residues.

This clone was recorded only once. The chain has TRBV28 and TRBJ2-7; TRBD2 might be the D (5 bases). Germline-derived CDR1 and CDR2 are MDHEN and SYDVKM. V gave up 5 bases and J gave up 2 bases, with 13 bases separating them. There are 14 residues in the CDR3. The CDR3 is CASSPPTGTYEQYF. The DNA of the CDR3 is TGTGCCAGCAGTCCGCCGACGGGAACCTACGAGCAGTACTTC.

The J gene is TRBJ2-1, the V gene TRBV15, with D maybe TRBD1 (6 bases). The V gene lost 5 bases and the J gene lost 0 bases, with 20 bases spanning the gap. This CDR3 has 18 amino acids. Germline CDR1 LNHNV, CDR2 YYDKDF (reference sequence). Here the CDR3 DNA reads TGTGCCACCAGCGGGAAGGGGGTCTCTACGAGCTCCTACAATGAGCAGTTCTTC. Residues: CATSGKGVSTSSYNEQFF.

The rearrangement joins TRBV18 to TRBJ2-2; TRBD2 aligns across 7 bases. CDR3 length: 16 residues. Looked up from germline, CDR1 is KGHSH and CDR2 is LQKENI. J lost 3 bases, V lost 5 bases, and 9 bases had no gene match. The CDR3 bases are TGTGCCAGCTCATCAAGACTAGCTCATGACACCGGGGAGCTGTTTTTT. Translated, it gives CASSSRLAHDTGELFF.

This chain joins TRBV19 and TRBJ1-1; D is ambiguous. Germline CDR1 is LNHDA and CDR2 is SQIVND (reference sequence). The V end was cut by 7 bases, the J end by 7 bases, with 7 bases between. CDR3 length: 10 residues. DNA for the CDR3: TGTGCCAGTATGGACTATGAAGCTTTCTTT. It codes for CASMDYEAFF.

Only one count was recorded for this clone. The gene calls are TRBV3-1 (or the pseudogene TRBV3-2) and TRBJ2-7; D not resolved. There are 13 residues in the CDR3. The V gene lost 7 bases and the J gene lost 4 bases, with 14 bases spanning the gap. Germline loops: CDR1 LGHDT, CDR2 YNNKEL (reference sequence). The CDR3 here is CASKVSAGYEQYF. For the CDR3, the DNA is TGTGCCAGCAAAGTAAGCGCCGGGTACGAGCAGTACTTC.

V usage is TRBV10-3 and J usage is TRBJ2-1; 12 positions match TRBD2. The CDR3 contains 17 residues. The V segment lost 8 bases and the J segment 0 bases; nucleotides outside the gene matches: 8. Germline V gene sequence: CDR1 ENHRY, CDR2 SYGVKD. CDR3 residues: CAIGTSGLGSSYNEQFF. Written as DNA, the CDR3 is TGTGCCATCGGGACTAGCGGGTTGGGGAGCTCCTACAATGAGCAGTTCTTC.

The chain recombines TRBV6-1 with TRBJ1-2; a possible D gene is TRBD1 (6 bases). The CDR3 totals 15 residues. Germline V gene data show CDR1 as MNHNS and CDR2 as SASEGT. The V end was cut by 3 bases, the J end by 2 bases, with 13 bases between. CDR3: CASSDRQVLNYGYTF. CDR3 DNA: TGTGCCAGCAGTGATCGACAGGTTTTAAACTATGGCTACACCTTC.

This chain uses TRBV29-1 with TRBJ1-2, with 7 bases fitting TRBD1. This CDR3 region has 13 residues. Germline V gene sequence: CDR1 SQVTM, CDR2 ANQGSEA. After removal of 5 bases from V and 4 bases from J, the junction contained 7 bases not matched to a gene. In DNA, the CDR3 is TGCAGCGTTCTGACAGGGCAATTCTATGGCTACACCTTC. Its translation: CSVLTGQFYGYTF. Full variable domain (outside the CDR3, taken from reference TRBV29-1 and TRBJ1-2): SAVISQKPSRDICQRGTSLTIQCQVDSQVTMMFWYRQQPGQSLTLIATANQGSEATYESGFVIDKFPISRPNLTFSTLTVSNMSPEDSSIYLCSVLTGQFYGYTFGSGTRLTVV.

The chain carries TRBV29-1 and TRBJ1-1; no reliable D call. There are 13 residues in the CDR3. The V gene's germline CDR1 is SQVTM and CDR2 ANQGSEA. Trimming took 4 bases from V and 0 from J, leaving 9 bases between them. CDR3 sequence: CSVVVALNTEAFF. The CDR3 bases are TGCAGCGTTGTGGTAGCACTGAACACTGAAGCTTTCTTT.

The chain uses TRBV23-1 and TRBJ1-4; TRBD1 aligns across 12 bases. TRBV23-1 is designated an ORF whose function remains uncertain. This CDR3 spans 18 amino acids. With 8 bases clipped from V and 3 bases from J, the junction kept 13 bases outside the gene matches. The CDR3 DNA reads TGCGCCAGCCCAATACGGGACAGGGGGCGCTTACCTAATGAAAAACTGTTTTTT. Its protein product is CASPIRDRGRLPNEKLFF.

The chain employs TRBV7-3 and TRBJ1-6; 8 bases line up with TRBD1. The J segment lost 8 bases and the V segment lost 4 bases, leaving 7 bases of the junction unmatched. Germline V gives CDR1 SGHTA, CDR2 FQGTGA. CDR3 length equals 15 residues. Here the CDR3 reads CASSSAGGPYSPLHF. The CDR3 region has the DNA TGTGCCAGCAGCTCGGCAGGGGGCCCTTATTCACCCCTCCACTTT.

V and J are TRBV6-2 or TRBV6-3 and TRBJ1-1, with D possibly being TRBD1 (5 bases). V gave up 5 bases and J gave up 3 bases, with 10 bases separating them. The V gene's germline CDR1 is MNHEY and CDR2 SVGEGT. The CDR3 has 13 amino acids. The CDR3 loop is CASSSQGHTEAFF. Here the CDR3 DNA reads TGTGCCAGCAGTAGTCAGGGTCACACTGAAGCTTTCTTT.

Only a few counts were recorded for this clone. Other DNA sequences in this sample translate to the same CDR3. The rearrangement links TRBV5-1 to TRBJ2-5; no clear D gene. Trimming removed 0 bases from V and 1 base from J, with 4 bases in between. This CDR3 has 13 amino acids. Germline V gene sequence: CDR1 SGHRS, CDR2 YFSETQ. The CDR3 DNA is TGCGCCAGCAGCTTGGACACCCAAGAGACCCAGTACTTC. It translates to CASSLDTQETQYF.

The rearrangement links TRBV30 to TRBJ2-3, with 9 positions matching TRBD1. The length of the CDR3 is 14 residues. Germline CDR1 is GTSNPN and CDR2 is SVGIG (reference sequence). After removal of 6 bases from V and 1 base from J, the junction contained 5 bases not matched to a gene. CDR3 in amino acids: CACLTGGRTDTQYF. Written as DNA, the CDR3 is TGTGCCTGCCTGACAGGGGGGCGCACAGATACGCAGTATTTT.

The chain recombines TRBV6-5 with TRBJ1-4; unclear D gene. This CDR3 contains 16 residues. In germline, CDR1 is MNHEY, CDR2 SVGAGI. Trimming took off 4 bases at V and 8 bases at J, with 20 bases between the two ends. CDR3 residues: CASSSKETEAREKLFF. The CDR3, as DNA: TGTGCCAGCAGTTCCAAGGAAACGGAGGCTAGGGAAAAACTGTTTTTT.

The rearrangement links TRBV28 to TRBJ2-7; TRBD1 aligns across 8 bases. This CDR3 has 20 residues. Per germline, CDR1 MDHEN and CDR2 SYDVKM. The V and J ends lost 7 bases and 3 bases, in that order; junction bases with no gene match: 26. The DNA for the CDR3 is TGTGCCAGCAACACCGGCCGGTGGCAGGGGGCCCTCTATACTATCTACGAGCAGTACTTC. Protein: CASNTGRWQGALYTIYEQYF.

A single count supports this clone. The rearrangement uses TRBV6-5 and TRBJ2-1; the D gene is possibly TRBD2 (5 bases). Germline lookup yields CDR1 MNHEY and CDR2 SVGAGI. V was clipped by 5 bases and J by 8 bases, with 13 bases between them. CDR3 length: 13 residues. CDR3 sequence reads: CASSRNTRDEQFF. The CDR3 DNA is TGTGCCAGCAGTCGCAACACTAGGGATGAGCAGTTCTTC.

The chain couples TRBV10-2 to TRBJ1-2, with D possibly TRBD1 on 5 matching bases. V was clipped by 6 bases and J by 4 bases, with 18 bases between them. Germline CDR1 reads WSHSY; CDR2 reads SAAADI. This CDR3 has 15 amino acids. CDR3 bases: TGCGCCAGCAGCGACCGGTCAGGGTCATCCTATGGCTACACCTTC. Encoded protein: CASSDRSGSSYGYTF.

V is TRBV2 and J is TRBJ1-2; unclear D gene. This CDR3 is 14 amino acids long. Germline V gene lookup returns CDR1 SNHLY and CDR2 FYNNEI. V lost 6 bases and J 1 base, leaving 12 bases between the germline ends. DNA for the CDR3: TGTGCCAGCAGCCCCGCTTCAGTTAACTATGGCTACACCTTC. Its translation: CASSPASVNYGYTF.

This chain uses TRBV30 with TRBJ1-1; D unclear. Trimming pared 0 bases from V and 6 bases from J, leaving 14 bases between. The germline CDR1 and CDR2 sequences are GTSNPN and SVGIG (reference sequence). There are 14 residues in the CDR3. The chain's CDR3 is CAWSVSFQKPEAFF. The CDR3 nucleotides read TGTGCCTGGAGTGTGTCGTTCCAGAAACCTGAAGCTTTCTTT.

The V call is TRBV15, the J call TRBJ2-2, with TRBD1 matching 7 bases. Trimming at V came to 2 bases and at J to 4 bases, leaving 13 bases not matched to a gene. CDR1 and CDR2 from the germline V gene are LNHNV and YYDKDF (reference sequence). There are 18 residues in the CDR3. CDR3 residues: CATSRLFLRTGPTGELFF. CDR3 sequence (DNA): TGTGCCACCAGCAGACTGTTTCTTAGGACAGGTCCCACCGGGGAGCTGTTTTTT. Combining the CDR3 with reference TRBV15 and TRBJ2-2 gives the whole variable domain DAMVIQNPRYQVTQFGKPVTLSCSQTLNHNVMYWYQQKSSQAPKLLFHYYDKDFNNEADTPDNFQSRRPNTSFCFLDIRSPGLGDTAMYLCATSRLFLRTGPTGELFFGEGSRLTVL.

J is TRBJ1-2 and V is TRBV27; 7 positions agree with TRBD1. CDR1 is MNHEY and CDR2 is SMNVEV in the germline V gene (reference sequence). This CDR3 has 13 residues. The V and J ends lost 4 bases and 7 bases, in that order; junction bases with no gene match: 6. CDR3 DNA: TGTGCCAGCAGTTCCAGGGGGTTTGGTGGCTACACCTTC. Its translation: CASSSRGFGGYTF.

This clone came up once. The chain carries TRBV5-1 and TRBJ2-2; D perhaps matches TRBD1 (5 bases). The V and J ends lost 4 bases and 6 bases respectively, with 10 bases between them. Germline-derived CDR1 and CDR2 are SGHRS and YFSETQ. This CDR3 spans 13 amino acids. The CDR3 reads CASSQKGAGELFF. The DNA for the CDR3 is TGCGCCAGCAGCCAAAAAGGGGCCGGGGAGCTGTTTTTT.

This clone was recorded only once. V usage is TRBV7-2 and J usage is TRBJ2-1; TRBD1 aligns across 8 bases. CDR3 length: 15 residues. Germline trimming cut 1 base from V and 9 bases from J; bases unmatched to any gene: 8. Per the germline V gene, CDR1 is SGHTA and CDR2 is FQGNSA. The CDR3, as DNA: TGTGCCAGCAGCTTAGAAAGCAGGGGGCGCGGTGAGCAGTTCTTC. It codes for CASSLESRGRGEQFF.

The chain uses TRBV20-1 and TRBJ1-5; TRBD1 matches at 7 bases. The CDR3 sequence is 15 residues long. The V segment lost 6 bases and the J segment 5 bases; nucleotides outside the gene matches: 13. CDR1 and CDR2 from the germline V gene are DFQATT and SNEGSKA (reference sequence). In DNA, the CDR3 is TGCAGTGCAAGTAGACAGGGACATCTGGATCAGCCCCAGCATTTT. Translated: CSASRQGHLDQPQHF.

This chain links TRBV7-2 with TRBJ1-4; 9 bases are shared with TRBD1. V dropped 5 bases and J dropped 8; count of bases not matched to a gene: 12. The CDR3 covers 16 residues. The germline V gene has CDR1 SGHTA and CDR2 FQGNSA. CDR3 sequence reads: CASSATTGGFREKLFF. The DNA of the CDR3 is TGTGCCAGCAGCGCCACCACAGGGGGCTTTAGAGAAAAACTGTTTTTT. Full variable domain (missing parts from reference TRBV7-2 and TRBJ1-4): GAGVSQSPSNKVTEKGKDVELRCDPISGHTALYWYRQSLGQGLEFLIYFQGNSAPDKSGLPSDRFSAERTGGSVSTLTIQRTQQEDSAVYLCASSATTGGFREKLFFGSGTQLSVL.

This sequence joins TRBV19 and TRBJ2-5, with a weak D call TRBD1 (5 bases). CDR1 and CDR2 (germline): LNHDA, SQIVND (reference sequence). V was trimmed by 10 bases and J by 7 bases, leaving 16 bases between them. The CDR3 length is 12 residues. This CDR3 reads CATRQGDGTQYF. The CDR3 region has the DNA TGTGCCACCAGGCAAGGGGATGGGACCCAGTACTTC. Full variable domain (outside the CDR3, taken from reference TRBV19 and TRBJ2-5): DGGITQSPKYLFRKEGQNVTLSCEQNLNHDAMYWYRQDPGQGLRLIYYSQIVNDFQKGDIAEGYSVSREKKESFPLTVTSAQKNPTAFYLCATRQGDGTQYFGPGTRLLVL.

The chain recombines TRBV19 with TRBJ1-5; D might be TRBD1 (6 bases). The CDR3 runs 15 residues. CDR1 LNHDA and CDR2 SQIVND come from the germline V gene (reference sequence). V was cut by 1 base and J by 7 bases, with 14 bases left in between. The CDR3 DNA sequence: TGTGCCAGTAGTATAGTAGCGAGTGGGGGCCAGCCCCAGCATTTT. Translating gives CASSIVASGGQPQHF.